Listed below are T cell receptor beta chains from one sample, sequenced in a study of CD8 T cells in Susac syndrome. One entry per CDR3 protein results from TCRdb running MiXCR on the immunoSEQ multiplex PCR reads. The sample holds about 130,000 distinct CDR3 sequences, roughly 94% seen once. Sample: CD4+ T cells from PBMCs. The receptors originated from a human donor with multiple sclerosis. CDR3s include the opening cysteine and the closing phenylalanine or tryptophan. A D gene is named only where the DNA matches it firmly. Clone sizes are given selectively: once, few, many, or a class where the clone is expanded.

TRBJ2-2,.,.,TRBV5-1,TGCGCCAGCAGCTTGTCCCCAGGGGCCACCGGGGAGCTGTTTTTT,CASSLSPGATGELFF
TRBJ2-5,.,TRBD2,TRBV10-3,TGTGCCATCAGTGAGTCGGGAGGGGCAGCCACGTCGAAGACCCAGTACTTC,CAISESGGAATSKTQYF
TRBJ2-2,.,.,TRBV6-2/TRBV6-3,TGTGCCAGCAGCACTACCCATATACCCACCGGGGAGCTGTTTTTT,CASSTTHIPTGELFF
TRBJ2-7,.,TRBD2,TRBV5-4,TGTGCCAGCAGCTCCGGGAGGAGGGACGAGCAGTACTTC,CASSSGRRDEQYF
TRBJ1-1,.,TRBD1,TRBV29-1,TGCAGCGGTCGACAGGGGGCATGGAACACTGAAGCTTTCTTT,CSGRQGAWNTEAFF
TRBJ2-7,few,TRBD1,TRBV18,TGTGCCAGCTCACGACAGGGATCCTACGAGCAGTACTTC,CASSRQGSYEQYF
TRBJ1-2,.,.,TRBV24-1,TGTGCCACCAGTGGAGGTGGCTACACCTTC,CATSGGGYTF
TRBJ2-3,.,TRBD1,TRBV29-1,TGCAGCGTTTCAAGGACAGGGGTTGCAGATACGCAGTATTTT,CSVSRTGVADTQYF
TRBJ1-3,.,.,TRBV25-1,TGTGCTTGTAGCAGCTCTGGAAACACCATATATTTT,CACSSSGNTIYF
TRBJ1-5,.,.,TRBV3-1,TGTGCCAGCAGCCAAAGTTCAGGGGTTAATCAGCCCCAGCATTTT,CASSQSSGVNQPQHF
TRBJ2-3,.,TRBD2,TRBV29-1,TGCAGCGTTGAAGGGACCCGGCCGAGGGAGGGCCGGACAGATACGCAGTATTTT,CSVEGTRPREGRTDTQYF
TRBJ1-5,.,.,TRBV29-1,TGCAGCGTTGGAATGTCCTTGGATCAGCCCCAGCATTTT,CSVGMSLDQPQHF
TRBJ1-1,once,TRBD1,TRBV5-1,TGCGCCAGCAGCCGAGACAGGGCGCTCGGGAACACTGAAGCTTTCTTT,CASSRDRALGNTEAFF
TRBJ1-2,.,.,TRBV5-6,TGTGCCAGCAGCTTGACAGGGTCCCCTTATGGCTACACCTTC,CASSLTGSPYGYTF
TRBJ1-2,.,.,TRBV5-1,TGCGCCAGTAGCCGTGGAGGTCGGGGCTATGGCTACACCTTC,CASSRGGRGYGYTF
TRBJ2-4,.,TRBD1,TRBV12-3/TRBV12-4,TGTGCCAGCAGTTACCGACAGGGCACGCGGGACATTCAGTACTTC,CASSYRQGTRDIQYF
TRBJ2-5,.,.,TRBV6-6,TGTGCCAGCAGCAGTGTCTCCGAGACCCAGTACTTC,CASSSVSETQYF
TRBJ2-5,.,.,TRBV14,TGTGCCAGCAGCCAAGATCCCGTTCCTCAAGAGACCCAGTACTTC,CASSQDPVPQETQYF
TRBJ1-5,.,.,TRBV7-2,TGTGCCAGCAGCTATCAGGGGTGGCCCCAGCATTTT,CASSYQGWPQHF
TRBJ1-2,.,TRBD1,TRBV2,TGTGCCACCCCGAGGACAGGAGACCTCATGGGCTACACCTTC,CATPRTGDLMGYTF
TRBJ1-1,.,.,TRBV12-3/TRBV12-4,TGTGCCAGCAGCAGCACCGGAGGGAAAGCTTTCTTT,CASSSTGGKAFF
TRBJ2-1,once,.,TRBV6-6,TGTGCCAGCAGCTCTGACACCTACAATGAGCAGTTCTTC,CASSSDTYNEQFF
TRBJ1-1,.,.,TRBV5-4,TGTGCCAGCAGCCCCCAGAAGGGGCCGAACACTGAAGCTTTCTTT,CASSPQKGPNTEAFF
TRBJ1-5,.,.,TRBV12-3/TRBV12-4,TGTGCCAGCAGTTTAGCACAGGGTGGCGGCAATCAGCCCCAGCATTTT,CASSLAQGGGNQPQHF
TRBJ2-3,.,.,TRBV7-6,TGTGCCAGCAGCTTAAGGTCGGGGAATACGCAGTATTTT,CASSLRSGNTQYF
TRBJ2-1,.,.,TRBV12-3/TRBV12-4,TGTGCCAGCAGCGGACGTAACTATGAGCAGTTCTTC,CASSGRNYEQFF
TRBJ2-5,.,.,TRBV15,TGTGCCACCAGCAGGGCTATTATCCGAGAGACCCAGTACTTC,CATSRAIIRETQYF
TRBJ2-6,.,.,TRBV4-3,TGCGCCAGCAGCCAGGACCCGGCTGGGGCCAACGTCCTGACTTTC,CASSQDPAGANVLTF
TRBJ2-1,once,.,TRBV2,TGTGCCAGCAGTGCACAGTTACAGTTCTTC,CASSAQLQFF
TRBJ1-6,.,TRBD1,TRBV12-3/TRBV12-4,TGTGCCAGCAGTGGGACAGGGGGCCCGAATTCACCCCTCCACTTT,CASSGTGGPNSPLHF
TRBJ1-2,.,.,TRBV12-3/TRBV12-4,TGTGCCAGCAGTCCCCGAGGGGGGGCTAACTATGGCTACACCTTC,CASSPRGGANYGYTF
TRBJ2-7,.,.,TRBV6-5,TGTGCCAGCAGTTACATATCGCGAGGAAGGGCCTCCTACGAGCAGTACTTC,CASSYISRGRASYEQYF
TRBJ2-2,.,.,TRBV3-1,TGTGCCAGCAGCCAGAAGACAGGCTGGAACACCGGGGAGCTGTTTTTT,CASSQKTGWNTGELFF
TRBJ2-1,.,.,TRBV7-2,TGTGCCAGCAGCCCAAGGCAGGGGATCAGCTCCTACAATGAGCAGTTCTTC,CASSPRQGISSYNEQFF
TRBJ2-5,.,.,TRBV3-1,TGTGCCAGCAGCCAAGATCGGGCCACGATGACCCAGTACTTC,CASSQDRATMTQYF
TRBJ2-1,.,.,TRBV12-3/TRBV12-4,TGTGCCAGCAGATTTTCCGGGACCCCTAATGAGCAGTTCTTC,CASRFSGTPNEQFF
TRBJ1-3,.,.,TRBV25-1,TGTGCCAGCAGTGATGCAAGGCGGGCTCGCGGAAACACCATATATTTT,CASSDARRARGNTIYF
TRBJ1-5,.,.,TRBV5-1,TGCGCCAGCAGCTTGGCGGGGGGTAGCAATCAGCCCCAGCATTTT,CASSLAGGSNQPQHF
TRBJ1-1,.,.,TRBV7-2,TGTGCCAGCAGCTTAGGGGCGGGCCAAGCTTTCTTT,CASSLGAGQAFF
TRBJ1-1,.,.,TRBV5-1,TGCGCCAGCAGCTTGGTAGGCGGAACGAACACTGAAGCTTTCTTT,CASSLVGGTNTEAFF
TRBJ2-1,.,TRBD2,TRBV29-1,TGCAGCGTGGTCTTGGGGGGGGTAAGCTCCTACAATGAGCAGTTCTTC,CSVVLGGVSSYNEQFF
TRBJ2-7,.,TRBD1,TRBV3-1,TGTGCCAGCAGAGACAGGGGGAAATACGAGCAGTACTTC,CASRDRGKYEQYF
TRBJ2-7,once,TRBD1,TRBV20-1,TGCAGTGCTAGAGGAGGGACAGGGGCCAACGAGCAGTACTTC,CSARGGTGANEQYF
TRBJ1-3,.,.,TRBV5-6,TGTGCCAGCAGCGGGTCAAGCCTTTTCGGGACGGTATCAGGAAACACCATATATTTT,CASSGSSLFGTVSGNTIYF
TRBJ2-7,.,.,TRBV10-3,TGTGCCATCAGTGTGGAACGGGACAACTACGAGCAGTACTTC,CAISVERDNYEQYF
TRBJ2-2,.,.,TRBV6-5,TGTGCCAGCAGCCGGGACTACACCGGGGAGCTGTTTTTT,CASSRDYTGELFF
TRBJ1-2,.,.,TRBV4-3,TGCGCCAGCAGCTACTTGGCCGGGACTGCGTTGGGCTACACCTTC,CASSYLAGTALGYTF
TRBJ1-1,.,TRBD1,TRBV12-3/TRBV12-4,TGTGCCAGCAGGGAACTACAGGGGAGTGAAGCTTTCTTT,CASRELQGSEAFF
TRBJ1-2,once,TRBD1,TRBV12-3/TRBV12-4,TGTGCCAGCAGTCTACAGGGGACCGGCTACACCTTC,CASSLQGTGYTF